This T cell receptor beta chain stems from a study of blood T cell repertoires in COVID-19. The wider study: Sites in the United States, Italy and Spain provided acute and convalescent COVID-19 samples. The cDNA or gDNA used as material had been derived from T cells, B-cell-depleted T cells, or PBMCs.

Original processing methods: Nucleated cell number was recorded as an estimate derived from reference gene primer amplification. Clones were sequenced by immunoSEQ multiplex PCR, and TCRdb holds only the in-frame ones, with some missing. For V, J and clone size, that table is used; D and trimming come from the DNA. The sample has some 69,000 clones; roughly 76% are singletons. The V gene's germline CDR1 is SGHRS and CDR2 YFSETQ. The V gene lost 0 bases and the J gene lost 6 bases, with 11 bases spanning the gap. The CDR3 is made up of 14 amino acids. Sequences were obtained from peripheral blood. The genes are TRBV5-1 and TRBJ2-3; possibly TRBD2 for D (5 bases). The TCR sequence derives from a woman aged 70-85 years with acute or convalescent COVID-19. The CDR3 loop reads CASSLGETQDTQYF. The CDR3 nucleotides read TGCGCCAGCAGCTTGGGGGAGACCCAGGATACGCAGTATTTT.